The 14 T cell receptor beta chains below come from one sample, sequenced in a study of metastatic and nonmetastatic thyroid tumors. TCRdb re-analyzed the PCR reads through MiXCR. The sample has approximately 79,000 clones, over 8.5% seen once. No treatment of any kind had been given to any patient before thyroid surgery. Sequenced sample: blood. Receptor source: a female donor with papillary thyroid cancer or a benign thyroid nodule (not recorded which). Some clones in this sample may be carry-over from other donors' samples.

This clone was counted ten times or more. V gene TRBV5-6 combines with J gene TRBJ2-5; D possibly corresponds to TRBD1 (5 bases). Trimming left V 1 base short and J 5 bases short, with 9 bases between. The CDR3 covers 13 residues. Germline lookup yields CDR1 SGHDT and CDR2 YYEEEE. The CDR3 region has the DNA TGTGCCAGCAGCTTGTTGTGGGGCGAGACCCAGTACTTC. Its protein is CASSLLWGETQYF.

This clone has ten or more counts. The chain carries TRBV30 and TRBJ2-7; TRBD2 might be the D (5 bases). CDR3 size: 13 residues. With 4 bases removed from V and 6 bases from J, the gap between germline ends came to 16 bases. Germline V gene data show CDR1 as GTSNPN and CDR2 as SVGIG (reference sequence). The CDR3 region is CAWNRGKGGEQYF. The DNA of the CDR3 is TGTGCCTGGAACCGGGGAAAAGGAGGCGAGCAGTACTTC.

This clone appeared a few times. V is TRBV12-3 or TRBV12-4 and J is TRBJ1-2; 8 bases line up with TRBD1. Trimming cost V 5 bases and J 8 bases; bases outside gene matches: 13. CDR3 length: 15 amino acids. The DNA for the CDR3 is TGTGCCAGCAGTCCGTTAACGGACAGGGTCGGCGGCTACACCTTC. Encoded protein: CASSPLTDRVGGYTF.

V usage is TRBV6-2 or TRBV6-3 and J usage is TRBJ1-3; D is uncertain. Per the germline V gene, CDR1 is MNHEY and CDR2 is SVGEGT. CDR3 size: 17 residues. The germline V and J ends were trimmed by 4 bases and 0 bases, with 16 bases remaining between them. CDR3 protein: CASSSWSFLSSGNTIYF. The DNA for the CDR3 is TGTGCCAGCAGTTCCTGGTCATTTCTGAGCTCTGGAAACACCATATATTTT.

In this sample, this clone turned up many times. The V gene is TRBV6-1, the J gene TRBJ2-4; 7 bases match TRBD2. With 5 bases clipped from V and 0 bases from J, the junction kept 1 base outside the gene matches. The CDR3 covers 14 residues. The germline V gene has CDR1 MNHNS and CDR2 SASEGT. The CDR3 nucleotides are TGTGCCAGCAGTAGCGGGGTAGCCAAAAACATTCAGTACTTC. This codes for CASSSGVAKNIQYF.

This clone was observed many times. The chain joins TRBV11-2 to TRBJ1-1; a weak D match, TRBD1 (6 bases). CDR3 length equals 14 residues. Trimming stripped 4 bases from V and 4 bases from J, with 13 bases between. Germline assignment: CDR1 SGHAT and CDR2 FQNNGV. CDR3 bases: TGTGCCAGCAGCTCTTTCTTGGGGGCCACTGAAGCTTTCTTT. Translated, it gives CASSSFLGATEAFF.

This clone was seen repeatedly, ten times or more. The chain joins TRBV28 to TRBJ2-7; D perhaps matches TRBD1 (5 bases). Germline assignment: CDR1 MDHEN and CDR2 SYDVKM. There are 13 residues in the CDR3. The germline V and J ends were trimmed by 8 bases and 4 bases, with 15 bases remaining between them. CDR3 protein: CASLDITQYEQYF. CDR3 in DNA: TGTGCCAGCCTGGACATCACGCAATACGAGCAGTACTTC.

This clone was counted many times. The same CDR3 also results from other DNA sequences found in this sample. The chain links TRBV12-3 or TRBV12-4 to TRBJ1-1; the match to TRBD1 covers 11 bases. After removal of 5 bases from V and 4 bases from J, the junction contained 0 bases not matched to a gene. This CDR3 is built from 13 residues. The CDR3 DNA follows: TGTGCCAGCAGTGGGACAGGGGGCACTGAAGCTTTCTTT. Its translation is CASSGTGGTEAFF.

This clone was counted many times. The rearrangement uses TRBV6-6 and TRBJ1-1, with D possibly matching TRBD1 (6 bases). From germline, CDR1 is MNHNY and CDR2 SVGAGI (reference sequence). The CDR3 extends over 14 amino acids. Trimming removed 2 bases from V and 2 bases from J, with 9 bases in between. CDR3 DNA sequence: TGTGCCAGCAGTTACACGGACAGAAACACTGAAGCTTTCTTT. This translates into CASSYTDRNTEAFF.

There are many counts of this clone. The chain has TRBV6-2 or TRBV6-3 and TRBJ2-5, with D unclear. CDR1 and CDR2 (germline): MNHEY, SVGEGT. The ends were cut back, 4 bases at V and 1 base at J, with 7 bases in the middle. The CDR3 is made up of 13 amino acids. CDR3 sequence reads: CASSSWGQETQYF. The DNA for the CDR3 is TGTGCCAGCAGTTCATGGGGCCAAGAGACCCAGTACTTC.

J is TRBJ2-7 and V is TRBV6-6; 7 bases map to TRBD1. The V and J ends lost 2 bases and 3 bases, in that order; junction bases with no gene match: 4. The CDR3 loop spans 14 amino acids. Germline V gene data show CDR1 as MNHNY and CDR2 as SVGAGI (reference sequence). The CDR3 DNA sequence: TGTGCCAGCAGTTACGGAAGACAGGGCTACGAGCAGTACTTC. It translates to CASSYGRQGYEQYF.

For this clone: The junction does not match germline at one end; this may be a read error. The V and J genes are TRBV9 and TRBJ2-5; TRBD2 matches 13 bases. Per the germline V gene, CDR1 is SGDLS and CDR2 is YYNGEE. The CDR3 runs to 17 residues. CDR3 sequence: CASSVTPGTSGEETRYF. In DNA, the CDR3 is TGTGCCAGCAGCGTTACCCCCGGGACTAGCGGGGAAGAGACCCGGTACTTC.

This clone was counted at least ten times. Other DNA sequences in this sample translate to the same CDR3. The CDR3 nucleotides are TGTGCCAGCACGCGGGGGGGTTCTCCCGCACCCCTCCACTTT. Encoded protein: CASTRGGSPAPLHF. This chain uses TRBV12-3 or TRBV12-4 with TRBJ1-6; TRBD1 might be the D (5 bases). The CDR3 consists of 14 residues. V lost 7 bases and J lost 11, with 18 bases in between.

This clone was seen many times. The chain links TRBV27 to TRBJ1-3, with 7 nucleotides matching TRBD1. CDR3 length: 14 amino acids. The trim removed 6 bases at V and 3 bases at J, leaving 5 bases unmatched. Germline-derived CDR1 and CDR2 are MNHEY and SMNVEV (reference sequence). For the CDR3, the DNA is TGTGCCAGCAGCCCACAGGGGTTTGGAAACACCATATATTTT. Translation gives CASSPQGFGNTIYF.